Sequencing of this T cell receptor beta chain was carried out in a study of blood T cell repertoires in COVID-19. Some clones are missing from TCRdb's copy, which holds only in-frame ones; the method was immunoSEQ multiplex PCR. Here the sample spans roughly 220,000 clones, around 84% being singletons. The specimen sequenced was peripheral blood. The clonotype comes from a man aged 25 to 40 with active or convalescent COVID-19.

The CDR3: CASSLGDRGFNEQFF. The CDR3 coding sequence is TGCGCCAGCAGCTTGGGGGACAGGGGTTTTAATGAGCAGTTCTTC. The rearrangement uses TRBV5-1 and TRBJ2-1, with 10 bases identical to TRBD1. The CDR3 has 15 amino acids. Germline assignment: CDR1 SGHRS and CDR2 YFSETQ. Trimming cost V 0 bases and J 7 bases; bases outside gene matches: 4.